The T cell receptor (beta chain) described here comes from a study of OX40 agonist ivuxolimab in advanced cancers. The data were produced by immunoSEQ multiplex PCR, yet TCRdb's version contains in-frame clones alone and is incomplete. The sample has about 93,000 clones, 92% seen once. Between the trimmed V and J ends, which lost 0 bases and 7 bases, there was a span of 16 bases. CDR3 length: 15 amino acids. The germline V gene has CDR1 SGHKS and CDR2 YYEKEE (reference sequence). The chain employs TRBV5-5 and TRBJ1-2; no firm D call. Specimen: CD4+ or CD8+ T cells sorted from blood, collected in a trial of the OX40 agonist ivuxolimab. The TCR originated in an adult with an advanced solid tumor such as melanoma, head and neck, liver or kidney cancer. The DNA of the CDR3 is TGTGCCAGCAGCTTGGATCCAGGCACCCCATCTGGCTACACCTTC. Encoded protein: CASSLDPGTPSGYTF. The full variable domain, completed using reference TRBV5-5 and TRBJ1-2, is DAGVTQSPTHLIKTRGQQVTLRCSPISGHKSVSWYQQVLGQGPQFIFQYYEKEERGRGNFPDRFSARQFPNYSSELNVNALLLGDSALYLCASSLDPGTPSGYTFGSGTRLTVV.